A single sample is the source of the 30 T cell receptor beta chains below, sequenced in a study of blood T cell repertoires in COVID-19. Some clones are missing from TCRdb's copy, which holds only in-frame ones; the method was immunoSEQ multiplex PCR. The sample lists 250,000 to 350,000 clones; approximately 89% were seen once. Sequencing used PBMCs or T cells enriched from blood (not recorded which). These receptors were collected from a woman in her 30s who had recovered from COVID-19.

V usage is TRBV28 and J usage is TRBJ2-7; a weak D match, TRBD2 (7 bases). Trimming removed 9 bases from V and 5 bases from J, with 14 bases in between. Per germline, CDR1 MDHEN and CDR2 SYDVKM. This CDR3 is 12 amino acids long. This CDR3 reads CASSIGGDEQYF. For the CDR3, the DNA is TGTGCCAGTTCTATAGGGGGGGACGAGCAGTACTTC. Complete variable domain (other parts from reference TRBV28 and TRBJ2-7): DVKVTQSSRYLVKRTGEKVFLECVQDMDHENMFWYRQDPGLGLRLIYFSYDVKMKEKGDIPEGYSVSREKKERFSLILESASTNQTSMYLCASSIGGDEQYFGPGTRLTVT.

This chain connects TRBV19 to TRBJ1-1; TRBD1 might be the D (5 bases). The CDR3 sequence is 13 residues long. Trimming pared 3 bases from V and 8 bases from J, leaving 13 bases between. CDR1 LNHDA and CDR2 SQIVND come from the germline V gene (reference sequence). The CDR3 region has the DNA TGTGCCAGTAGTATCGTCGCAGGGTCCGAAGCTTTCTTT. Translating gives CASSIVAGSEAFF.

The chain couples TRBV5-1 to TRBJ1-3; D is possibly TRBD1 (5 bases). Deletions cut 0 bases from V and 3 bases from J, with 19 bases between. The germline CDR1 and CDR2 sequences are SGHRS and YFSETQ. The CDR3 has 18 residues. CDR3 nucleotide sequence: TGCGCCAGCAGCTTGGCCGCTAGGCAGGGCACGTATGGAAACACCATATATTTT. Its protein product is CASSLAARQGTYGNTIYF.

This sequence joins TRBV5-6 and TRBJ2-7; 9 nucleotides match TRBD2. CDR1 and CDR2 (germline): SGHDT, YYEEEE. V shed 5 bases, J shed 2 bases, and the junction held 5 bases outside the gene matches. CDR3 length: 14 residues. The CDR3: CASSPGLAPYEQYF. The CDR3 coding sequence is TGTGCCAGCAGTCCGGGACTAGCCCCCTACGAGCAGTACTTC.

The chain links TRBV29-1 to TRBJ1-2, with 8 bases lining up with TRBD1. The CDR3 totals 11 residues. Germline V gene data show CDR1 as SQVTM and CDR2 as ANQGSEA. With V trimmed by 6 bases and J by 8 bases, 5 bases remained unmatched. CDR3 region: CSVWTGRGYTF. CDR3 coding DNA: TGCAGCGTCTGGACAGGGCGAGGCTACACCTTC.

This clone occurred once. CDR3 amino acids: CASSFAGLSGNTIYF. The CDR3 region has the DNA TGTGCCAGCAGCTTCGCGGGCCTCTCTGGAAACACCATATATTTT. The genes are TRBV7-2 and TRBJ1-3; D is unresolved. Trimming cost V 3 bases and J 0 bases, with 9 bases left between them. The length of the CDR3 is 15 residues. The V gene's germline CDR1 is SGHTA and CDR2 FQGNSA. The full variable domain, with the rest looked up from reference TRBV7-2 and TRBJ1-3, is GAGVSQSPSNKVTEKGKDVELRCDPISGHTALYWYRQSLGQGLEFLIYFQGNSAPDKSGLPSDRFSAERTGGSVSTLTIQRTQQEDSAVYLCASSFAGLSGNTIYFGEGSWLTVV.

The chain combines TRBV9 with TRBJ1-2, with 8 positions matching TRBD1. Germline CDR1 is SGDLS and CDR2 is YYNGEE. The CDR3 length is 17 residues. The V and J ends lost 0 bases and 5 bases, in that order; junction bases with no gene match: 12. The CDR3, as DNA: TGTGCCAGCAGCGTAGCAGGGGGCACGCCCAGGGGGTATGGCTACACCTTC. It translates to CASSVAGGTPRGYGYTF.

The V call is TRBV28, the J call TRBJ1-2, with D unclear. Germline lookup yields CDR1 MDHEN and CDR2 SYDVKM. Trimming took 6 bases from V and 6 from J, leaving 11 bases between them. The CDR3 length is 12 residues. The CDR3 is CASRNTQHGYTF. CDR3 nucleotides: TGTGCCAGCAGAAACACCCAACATGGCTACACCTTC.

Turning to this clone: Within the sample, other DNA sequences also encode this same CDR3. The V and J genes are TRBV28 and TRBJ2-2, with D hard to call. Trimming cost V 6 bases and J 3 bases, with 5 bases left between them. The CDR3 has 12 amino acids. Per germline, CDR1 MDHEN and CDR2 SYDVKM. The CDR3 protein is CASSSYTGELFF. As DNA, the CDR3 is TGTGCCAGCAGCTCCTACACCGGGGAGCTGTTTTTT.

This rearrangement joins TRBV6-5 to TRBJ1-1, with D maybe TRBD1 (6 bases). This CDR3 has 14 residues. The germline gives CDR1 MNHEY, CDR2 SVGAGI. Trimming removed 5 bases from V and 4 bases from J, with 14 bases in between. CDR3 in DNA: TGTGCCAGCAGTAGAACAGGGACGGGCACTGAAGCTTTCTTT. Translation: CASSRTGTGTEAFF.

V is TRBV5-1 and J is TRBJ1-1; D may be TRBD1 (5 bases). The CDR3 extends over 15 amino acids. Trimming shortened V by 3 bases and J by 3 bases, and 15 bases separated the two germline ends. The V gene's germline CDR1 is SGHRS and CDR2 YFSETQ. The chain's CDR3 is CASSSDRLGYTEAFF. The CDR3, as DNA: TGCGCCAGCAGCTCTGACAGATTGGGATACACTGAAGCTTTCTTT.

V is TRBV9 and J is TRBJ2-7; 9 nucleotides agree with TRBD1. The length of the CDR3 is 14 residues. Germline V CDR1 and CDR2: SGDLS, YYNGEE. Losses at the gene ends were 0 bases for V and 4 bases for J; bases not matched to a gene: 2. The CDR3 protein is CASSVEQGAYEQYF. For the CDR3, the DNA is TGTGCCAGCAGCGTAGAACAGGGGGCTTACGAGCAGTACTTC.

V and J are TRBV19 and TRBJ2-2; 8 bases fit TRBD2. The CDR3 spans 16 residues. J was trimmed by 3 bases and V by 5 bases; bases with no gene match: 8. Germline V gene sequence: CDR1 LNHDA, CDR2 SQIVND (reference sequence). CDR3 nucleotides: TGTGCCAGTAGTGTCACTAGCGGAACGTACACCGGGGAGCTGTTTTTT. It is translated as CASSVTSGTYTGELFF.

J is TRBJ2-5 and V is TRBV4-2, with TRBD2 matching 8 bases. Losses at the gene ends were 4 bases for V and 3 bases for J; bases not matched to a gene: 10. CDR1 is LGHNA, CDR2 YNFKEQ, per germline. The CDR3 consists of 16 residues. CDR3 bases: TGTGCCAGCAGCCCCTCGTACGGAGCGGGGGAAGAGACCCAGTACTTC. Protein product: CASSPSYGAGEETQYF.

V and J are TRBV18 and TRBJ1-4; 8 positions match TRBD1. J gave up 7 bases and V 3 bases, and 4 bases lay outside the gene matches. Germline CDR1 and CDR2: KGHSH and LQKENI. The CDR3 runs 14 residues. This CDR3 reads CASSPARGREKLFF. In DNA form, the CDR3 reads TGTGCCAGCTCACCGGCCAGGGGGCGTGAAAAACTGTTTTTT.

The J gene is TRBJ1-6, the V gene TRBV2; D ambiguous. The CDR3 has 15 amino acids. V was pared by 3 bases and J by 3 bases, with 9 bases between. Germline V gene sequence: CDR1 SNHLY, CDR2 FYNNEI. For the CDR3, the DNA is TGTGCCAGCAGTGATACGCGGGACTATAATTCACCCCTCCACTTT. Translation: CASSDTRDYNSPLHF.

The chain recombines TRBV29-1 with TRBJ1-1; perhaps TRBD1 as D (6 bases). Germline values: CDR1 SQVTM, CDR2 ANQGSEA. The CDR3 totals 12 residues. V was cut by 6 bases and J by 4 bases, with 12 bases left in between. DNA of the CDR3: TGCAGCGTGACGGAAGGGGGCACTGAAGCTTTCTTT. Its protein is CSVTEGGTEAFF. The full variable domain, completed using reference TRBV29-1 and TRBJ1-1, is SAVISQKPSRDICQRGTSLTIQCQVDSQVTMMFWYRQQPGQSLTLIATANQGSEATYESGFVIDKFPISRPNLTFSTLTVSNMSPEDSSIYLCSVTEGGTEAFFGQGTRLTVV.

V usage is TRBV5-6 and J usage is TRBJ1-2; 7 bases are shared with TRBD1. CDR3 size: 14 residues. Germline lookup yields CDR1 SGHDT and CDR2 YYEEEE. J was trimmed by 3 bases and V by 4 bases; bases with no gene match: 6. CDR3 loop: CASSMGQTDYGYTF. The CDR3 DNA follows: TGTGCCAGCAGCATGGGACAGACGGACTATGGCTACACCTTC.

The V call is TRBV27, the J call TRBJ1-1; D perhaps matches TRBD1 (6 bases). V lost 5 bases to trimming and J lost 5 bases, with 15 bases between them. The length of the CDR3 is 14 residues. CDR1 MNHEY and CDR2 SMNVEV come from the germline V gene (reference sequence). The CDR3 is CASSPGARVTEAFF. The CDR3 nucleotides read TGTGCCAGCAGTCCAGGGGCTAGGGTTACTGAAGCTTTCTTT.

V and J are TRBV11-2 and TRBJ2-7, with D perhaps TRBD1 (7 bases). Germline CDR1 reads SGHAT; CDR2 reads FQNNGV. The CDR3 has 17 amino acids. V was clipped by 2 bases and J by 2 bases, with 19 bases between them. DNA of the CDR3: TGTGCCAGCAGCTTATCTCGCGGGACAGTCACCGCCTACGAGCAGTACTTC. Translated, it gives CASSLSRGTVTAYEQYF.

This chain connects TRBV13 to TRBJ2-1; 9 nucleotides agree with TRBD2. Germline CDR1 reads PRHDT; CDR2 reads FYEKMQ (reference sequence). CDR3 length: 16 amino acids. The V gene end was trimmed by 4 bases and the J gene end by 1 base; junction bases not matched to a gene: 5. CDR3 sequence (DNA): TGTGCCAGCAGCTCCGGACTAGCGCTTTCCTACAATGAGCAGTTCTTC. Protein product: CASSSGLALSYNEQFF.

V gene TRBV10-1 combines with J gene TRBJ2-5, with D hard to call. The germline gives CDR1 WNHNN, CDR2 SYGVQD (reference sequence). V lost 4 bases and J 2 bases, leaving 8 bases between the germline ends. The CDR3 sequence is 13 residues long. CDR3 nucleotides: TGCGCCAGCAGTGTATCTCCTCAAGAGACCCAGTACTTC. It yields the protein CASSVSPQETQYF.

The V gene is TRBV4-1, the J gene TRBJ1-2; 9 nucleotides match TRBD1. CDR1 is MGHRA, CDR2 YSYEKL, per germline. The CDR3 spans 15 residues. Germline trimming cut 3 bases from V and 4 bases from J; bases unmatched to any gene: 6. The CDR3 loop reads CASSQLGQGFYGYTF. The DNA for the CDR3 is TGCGCCAGCAGCCAGCTGGGACAGGGATTCTATGGCTACACCTTC.

The genes are TRBV28 and TRBJ1-1; 10 bases map to TRBD1. The CDR3 has 16 amino acids. Looked up from germline, CDR1 is MDHEN and CDR2 is SYDVKM. Trimming at V came to 4 bases and at J to 7 bases, leaving 12 bases not matched to a gene. The CDR3 coding sequence is TGTGCCAGCAGTTCTCTAACGACAGGGGGCTCTGGTGAAGCTTTCTTT. Amino acid sequence: CASSSLTTGGSGEAFF.

V and J are TRBV3-1 (or the pseudogene TRBV3-2) and TRBJ1-2; D gene ambiguous. V dropped 1 base and J dropped 8 bases, with 11 bases sitting between them. This CDR3 spans 13 amino acids. Germline V CDR1 and CDR2: LGHDT, YNNKEL (reference sequence). CDR3 DNA: TGTGCCAGCAGCCAAGGGTACGGGTTCGGCTACACCTTC. It encodes CASSQGYGFGYTF.

V usage is TRBV6-2 or TRBV6-3 and J usage is TRBJ1-2, with 12 bases aligning to TRBD1. After removal of 1 base from V and 6 bases from J, the junction contained 9 bases not matched to a gene. Germline CDR1 is MNHEY and CDR2 is SVGEGT. CDR3 length equals 17 residues. The CDR3 here is CASSYLTPGQGANGYTF. The CDR3 DNA sequence: TGTGCCAGCAGTTACTTAACTCCGGGACAGGGGGCGAATGGCTACACCTTC.

This sequence joins TRBV27 and TRBJ2-3; TRBD2 matches 7 bases. Per the germline V gene, CDR1 is MNHEY and CDR2 is SMNVEV (reference sequence). The CDR3 has 14 amino acids. With 1 base clipped from V and 6 bases from J, the junction kept 4 bases outside the gene matches. The CDR3 protein is CASSLWAGEDTQYF. Here the CDR3 DNA reads TGTGCCAGCAGTTTATGGGCGGGGGAGGATACGCAGTATTTT.

The chain uses TRBV5-4 and TRBJ1-2; 8 positions match TRBD1. The germline V gene has CDR1 SGHNT and CDR2 YYREEE (reference sequence). CDR3 length equals 15 residues. The V and J ends lost 3 bases and 0 bases, in that order; junction bases with no gene match: 4. The CDR3 nucleotides read TGTGCCAGCAGCTGGGGGACAGGCACTAACTATGGCTACACCTTC. As protein: CASSWGTGTNYGYTF.

The rearrangement joins TRBV3-1 (or the pseudogene TRBV3-2) to TRBJ1-5; TRBD1 is a possible D gene (6 bases). The V gene lost 4 bases and the J gene lost 3 bases, with 10 bases spanning the gap. Germline V gives CDR1 LGHDT, CDR2 YNNKEL (reference sequence). The CDR3 is made up of 14 amino acids. The CDR3 DNA reads as TGTGCCAGCAGCCGAGGACAGCACAATCAGCCCCAGCATTTT. Translation gives CASSRGQHNQPQHF.

The chain recombines TRBV5-5 with TRBJ1-1; D may be TRBD1 (6 bases). There are 14 residues in the CDR3. Trimming stripped 2 bases from V and 3 bases from J, with 11 bases between. The germline CDR1 and CDR2 sequences are SGHKS and YYEKEE (reference sequence). For the CDR3, the DNA is TGTGCCAGCAGCTTAAGGGGGATAGACACTGAAGCTTTCTTT. Its protein is CASSLRGIDTEAFF.